Listed here are 21 T cell receptor beta chains from one sample, sequenced in a study of T cells in Graves' hyperthyroidism and ophthalmopathy. Amplification of TCR beta CDR3 regions was performed using RNA transcripts as template. First-round RT-PCR targeting the TCR CDR3 was performed with the HTBI primer set. One entry per CDR3 protein, called by TCRdb with MiXCR from the multiplex PCR reads. There are nearly 750,000 distinct CDR3 sequences in the sample; 35% occur only once, and around 31% lies in the top ten. Sequences were obtained from blood. Receptor source: a middle-aged woman with Graves' hyperthyroidism.

Ten or more counts support this clonotype. This chain links TRBV25-1 with TRBJ2-5; D is possibly TRBD2 (7 bases). The V gene's germline CDR1 is MGHDK and CDR2 SYGVNS. CDR3 size: 14 residues. Trimming stripped 3 bases from V and 9 bases from J, with 17 bases between. CDR3 DNA sequence: TGTGCCAGCAGTGATTTTTCCCCCGGGGGGCCCCAGTACTTC. It encodes CASSDFSPGGPQYF.

Regarding this clonotype: The limits of the CDR3 on the DNA are not certain, so only TCRdb's listed CDR3 is given. The chain combines TRBV29-1 with TRBJ2-2; the D call in the table, TRBD2, was not verified against the DNA. The length of the CDR3 is 22 amino acids, counting both ends. The germline gives CDR1 SQVTM, CDR2 ANQGSEA. This chain's CDR3 is CSGQDSGANVLTFGAGTGELFF.

The table lists this clonotype with many counts. CDR3 sequence reads: CSAREGRVQETQYF. DNA for the CDR3: TGCAGTGCTAGAGAAGGCAGGGTACAAGAGACCCAGTACTTC. V and J are TRBV20-1 and TRBJ2-5; a possible D gene is TRBD1 (5 bases). This CDR3 has 14 residues. V lost 0 bases and J 2 bases, leaving 10 bases between the germline ends. CDR1 is DFQATT and CDR2 is SNEGSKA in the germline V gene (reference sequence).

There are a few counts of this clonotype. The chain joins TRBV7-3 to TRBJ2-3, with TRBD2 identical over 8 bases. Germline CDR1 SGHTA, CDR2 FQGTGA. The CDR3 is 15 residues long. Germline trimming cut 5 bases from V and 2 bases from J; bases unmatched to any gene: 6. The CDR3 is CASSLRGGVTDTQYF. The CDR3 DNA sequence: TGTGCCAGCAGCCTCCGGGGGGGTGTCACAGATACGCAGTATTTT.

The chain recombines TRBV7-9 with TRBJ1-2; TRBD1 aligns across 7 bases. Germline V gives CDR1 SEHNR, CDR2 FQNEAQ (reference sequence). J was trimmed by 7 bases and V by 5 bases; bases with no gene match: 7. This CDR3 region has 13 residues. CDR3 in amino acids: CASSPQDRTGYTF. The CDR3 DNA is TGTGCCAGCAGCCCACAGGACAGGACTGGCTACACCTTC.

The rearrangement joins TRBV19 to TRBJ2-7; D might be TRBD2 (5 bases). The V and J ends lost 6 bases and 0 bases respectively, with 15 bases between them. The CDR3 spans 15 residues. CDR1 and CDR2 (germline): LNHDA, SQIVND (reference sequence). This CDR3 is CASSASGAASYEQYF. The CDR3 region has the DNA TGTGCCAGTAGCGCAAGCGGAGCCGCCTCCTACGAGCAGTACTTC. Supplemented by reference TRBV19 and TRBJ2-7, the full variable domain reads DGGITQSPKYLFRKEGQNVTLSCEQNLNHDAMYWYRQDPGQGLRLIYYSQIVNDFQKGDIAEGYSVSREKKESFPLTVTSAQKNPTAFYLCASSASGAASYEQYFGPGTRLTVT.

This chain links TRBV29-1 with TRBJ2-1; 10 nucleotides match TRBD2. Germline V gene data show CDR1 as SQVTM and CDR2 as ANQGSEA. The CDR3 sequence is 14 residues long. J was trimmed by 1 base and V by 5 bases; bases with no gene match: 2. The CDR3 DNA sequence: TGCAGCGTTAAACTAGCGGGATCCTACAATGAGCAGTTCTTC. Protein product: CSVKLAGSYNEQFF.

With respect to this clonotype: One end of the junction does not line up with germline, which may come from a read error. The chain links TRBV10-3 to TRBJ2-2; possibly TRBD2 for D (6 bases). CDR1 ENHRY and CDR2 SYGVKD come from the germline V gene. The CDR3 covers 16 residues. DNA for the CDR3: TGTGCCAGCAGTTTTGGGGGAGGTACGAACACCGGGGAGCTGTTTTTT. Translation: CASSFGGGTNTGELFF.

The rearrangement joins TRBV7-3 to TRBJ2-1, with 10 bases fitting TRBD1. The CDR3 consists of 14 residues. Per germline, CDR1 SGHTA and CDR2 FQGTGA. With 5 bases clipped from V and 8 bases from J, the junction kept 6 bases outside the gene matches. CDR3 in amino acids: CASSRQGAKDEQFF. CDR3 in DNA: TGTGCCAGCAGCCGACAGGGGGCTAAGGATGAGCAGTTCTTC.

Ten or more counts support this clonotype. This sequence joins TRBV20-1 and TRBJ1-5; no reliable D call. Germline loops: CDR1 DFQATT, CDR2 SNEGSKA (reference sequence). The CDR3 loop spans 15 amino acids. Deletions cut 3 bases from V and 7 bases from J, with 19 bases between. For the CDR3, the DNA is TGCAGTGCTAGTAGGGCGGGAGTGTTAGGACAGCCCCAGCATTTT. It codes for CSASRAGVLGQPQHF.

Regarding this clonotype: At one end, the junction sequence differs from germline, possibly due to a read error. The gene calls are TRBV7-8 and TRBJ1-1, with 9 bases fitting TRBD1. CDR3 length: 16 amino acids. Looked up from germline, CDR1 is SGHVS and CDR2 is FQNEAQ. The CDR3 region has the DNA TGTGCCAGCAGTTACAGGGGGCTCATTATGAACACTGAAGTTTTCTTT. Its translation is CASSYRGLIMNTEVFF.

This clonotype was recorded at least ten times. This chain links TRBV20-1 with TRBJ2-7; D is possibly TRBD1 or TRBD2 (5 bases each). With 6 bases removed from V and 3 bases from J, the gap between germline ends came to 12 bases. Per germline, CDR1 DFQATT and CDR2 SNEGSKA (reference sequence). The CDR3 extends over 12 amino acids. CDR3 DNA sequence: TGCAGTGCGAGGGGCAGTTACTACGAGCAGTACTTC. Translation gives CSARGSYYEQYF.

This rearrangement joins TRBV20-1 to TRBJ2-1; D unclear. Germline V gene lookup returns CDR1 DFQATT and CDR2 SNEGSKA (reference sequence). This CDR3 is built from 14 residues. V was cut by 1 base and J by 2 bases, with 9 bases left in between. CDR3 DNA sequence: TGCAGTGCTAGAGCCAGCAACACCTACAATGAGCAGTTCTTC. Translating it yields CSARASNTYNEQFF.

The genes are TRBV6-2 or TRBV6-3 and TRBJ1-2; D unresolved. The CDR3 spans 14 residues. From germline, CDR1 is MNHEY and CDR2 SVGEGT. V was shortened by 7 bases and J by 2 bases, with 14 bases between the two germline ends. CDR3 sequence reads: CASTTREGNYGYTF. CDR3 DNA: TGTGCCAGCACGACGAGGGAGGGAAACTATGGCTACACCTTC.

This clonotype showed up just a few times. A clone one base away is much larger, so this may be a read error. The chain recombines TRBV20-1 with TRBJ2-5; TRBD2 aligns across 7 bases. Germline values: CDR1 DFQATT, CDR2 SNEGSKA (reference sequence). This CDR3 comprises 13 residues. V lost 3 bases and J lost 7; bases outside the gene matches: 8. CDR3 in DNA: TGCAGTGCTAGTCTCCGGGAGCGGGGGACCCAGTACTTC. Its translation is CSASLRERGTQYF.

Of note for this clonotype: A read error may explain this, as a much larger clone is one base away. V usage is TRBV5-1 and J usage is TRBJ1-2; weak D call: TRBD1 (6 bases). This CDR3 is 15 amino acids long. Germline V gives CDR1 SGHRS, CDR2 YFSETQ. The CDR3 here is CASSADLPGVYVYTF. The CDR3 DNA sequence: TGTGCCAGCAGCGCCGACCTTCCAGGGGTCTATGTCTACACCTTC.

This clonotype has ten or more counts. The chain combines TRBV11-2 with TRBJ2-7; D is undetermined. Per germline, CDR1 SGHAT and CDR2 FQNNGV. Trimming took off 0 bases at V and 6 bases at J, with 9 bases between the two ends. This CDR3 has 13 residues. The CDR3: CASSLDVSSEQYF. The CDR3, as DNA: TGTGCCAGCAGCTTAGATGTGTCTTCCGAGCAGTACTTC.

Regarding this clonotype: A much larger clone differs from this one at a single base, so this may be a read error. This rearrangement joins TRBV7-3 to TRBJ1-1; D possibly corresponds to TRBD1 (5 bases). The CDR3 runs to 13 residues. Germline loops: CDR1 SGHTA, CDR2 FQGTGA. CDR3 nucleotide sequence: TGTGCCAGCAGTTTGGGACTACGGACTGAAGCTTCCTTT. Encoded protein: CASSLGLRTEASF.

J is TRBJ1-2 and V is TRBV4-3; 9 positions match TRBD1. V trimming: 8 bases; J trimming: 4 bases; junction bases outside the gene matches: 8. The CDR3 consists of 14 residues. CDR1 is LGHNA, CDR2 YSLEER, per germline. The DNA for the CDR3 is TGCGCCAGCGGCCGATCGACAGGGGGCTATGGCTACACCTTC. Encoded protein: CASGRSTGGYGYTF.

In this sample, this clonotype turned up many times. The V gene is TRBV20-1, the J gene TRBJ1-6, with 8 nucleotides matching TRBD1. Germline V gene sequence: CDR1 DFQATT, CDR2 SNEGSKA (reference sequence). The CDR3 extends over 16 amino acids. V gave up 3 bases and J gave up 3 bases; unmatched junction bases: 7. The chain's CDR3 is CSARAEDRVYNSPLHF. The CDR3 DNA reads TGCAGTGCTAGGGCCGAGGACAGGGTCTATAATTCACCCCTCCACTTT.

DNA for the CDR3: TGCGCCAGCAGTCTCCACGAGAACACCGGGGAGCTGTTTTTT. Protein: CASSLHENTGELFF. The chain couples TRBV4-3 to TRBJ2-2; D remains unclear. Trimming removed 6 bases at V and 1 base at J, with 9 bases between. Germline-derived CDR1 and CDR2 are LGHNA and YSLEER. This CDR3 spans 14 amino acids.